Following are 13 T cell receptor beta chains from one sample sequenced in a study of CD8 T cells in Susac syndrome (dated by TCRdb to about 2019). The library was generated by the immunoSEQ multiplex PCR assay. RNA was extracted using the RNeasy kit, and about 0.5 to 1 microgram was reverse transcribed with random hexamers. TCRdb redid the processing of the public reads, applying fastp at Q25 and MiXCR, and retained in-frame beta chains. One record per CDR3 amino acid sequence lists the most common genes and DNA. Across this sample there are almost 450,000 distinct CDR3 sequences, with more than 70% seen only once. Jointly, the top ten make up around 0.12% of the sample. Sequenced sample: CD8+ T cells from PBMCs. These receptors were obtained from a human donor with multiple sclerosis.

The chain uses TRBV19 and TRBJ1-2; D gene ambiguous. The CDR3 contains 13 residues. In germline, CDR1 is LNHDA, CDR2 SQIVND (reference sequence). V was trimmed by 5 bases and J by 2 bases, leaving 9 bases between them. CDR3 amino acids: CASSPAVNYGYTF. The CDR3 DNA is TGTGCCAGTAGTCCAGCAGTCAACTATGGCTACACCTTC.

This chain connects TRBV20-1 to TRBJ2-7; no firm D call. Looked up from germline, CDR1 is DFQATT and CDR2 is SNEGSKA (reference sequence). V lost 6 bases to trimming and J lost 0 bases, with 15 bases between them. This CDR3 is 14 amino acids long. CDR3 protein: CSAEKPAPSYEQYF. As DNA, the CDR3 is TGCAGTGCAGAGAAGCCGGCCCCCTCCTACGAGCAGTACTTC.

V gene TRBV15 combines with J gene TRBJ1-5; a weak D match, TRBD1 (6 bases). V dropped 0 bases and J dropped 6 bases, with 12 bases sitting between them. This CDR3 is 15 amino acids long. CDR1 LNHNV and CDR2 YYDKDF come from the germline V gene (reference sequence). CDR3 DNA: TGTGCCACCAGCAGAGATCCGAGGGGGAGTCAGCCCCAGCATTTT. It codes for CATSRDPRGSQPQHF.

The chain carries TRBV25-1 and TRBJ1-1, with D possibly being TRBD1 (5 bases). Trimming shortened V by 1 base and J by 5 bases, and 14 bases separated the two germline ends. The CDR3 length is 15 residues. The V gene's germline CDR1 is MGHDK and CDR2 SYGVNS. CDR3 sequence: CASSEWGGSDTEAFF. As DNA, the CDR3 is TGTGCCAGCAGTGAATGGGGGGGATCGGATACTGAAGCTTTCTTT.

V usage is TRBV6-5 and J usage is TRBJ2-5, with TRBD2 matching 8 bases. In germline, CDR1 is MNHEY, CDR2 SVGAGI. Germline trimming cut 6 bases from V and 5 bases from J; bases unmatched to any gene: 8. The CDR3 consists of 14 residues. This CDR3 reads CASSQREIIETQYF. The DNA for the CDR3 is TGTGCCAGCAGCCAGCGGGAGATTATCGAGACCCAGTACTTC.

The chain joins TRBV5-1 to TRBJ2-5, with a tentative D call TRBD2 (5 bases). The CDR3 runs to 14 residues. Per germline, CDR1 SGHRS and CDR2 YFSETQ. V was clipped by 6 bases and J by 4 bases, with 16 bases between them. CDR3 in amino acids: CASTSQRGPETQYF. The CDR3 bases are TGCGCCAGCACCTCCCAACGAGGGCCAGAGACCCAGTACTTC. The whole variable domain, filled in from reference TRBV5-1 and TRBJ2-5, reads KAGVTQTPRYLIKTRGQQVTLSCSPISGHRSVSWYQQTPGQGLQFLFEYFSETQRNKGNFPGRFSGRQFSNSRSEMNVSTLELGDSALYLCASTSQRGPETQYFGPGTRLLVL.

The V and J genes are TRBV2 and TRBJ2-7; 8 positions agree with TRBD1. J gave up 4 bases and V 0 bases, and 2 bases lay outside the gene matches. Per the germline V gene, CDR1 is SNHLY and CDR2 is FYNNEI. The CDR3 loop spans 14 amino acids. CDR3 coding DNA: TGTGCCAGCAGTGAAGCAGGGGACAGGTACGAGCAGTACTTC. As protein: CASSEAGDRYEQYF.

The CDR3 loop reads CASSQLAGENTEAFF. Written as DNA, the CDR3 is TGCGCCAGCAGCCAATTAGCGGGGGAGAACACTGAAGCTTTCTTT. The J gene is TRBJ1-1, the V gene TRBV4-1; maybe TRBD1 (5 bases). The CDR3 extends over 15 amino acids. Trimming took 2 bases from V and 1 from J, leaving 11 bases between them. In germline, CDR1 is MGHRA, CDR2 YSYEKL.

This chain joins TRBV4-1 and TRBJ2-5; D gene unclear. This CDR3 is 14 amino acids long. V was trimmed by 0 bases and J by 4 bases, leaving 9 bases between them. Per the germline V gene, CDR1 is MGHRA and CDR2 is YSYEKL. The CDR3 is CASSQESSGETQYF. DNA for the CDR3: TGCGCCAGCAGCCAAGAGTCCTCAGGAGAGACCCAGTACTTC.

The rearrangement uses TRBV25-1 and TRBJ1-2; tentatively, D is TRBD1 (6 bases). In germline, CDR1 is MGHDK, CDR2 SYGVNS. The CDR3 runs to 15 residues. The V end was cut by 4 bases, the J end by 4 bases, with 16 bases between. The CDR3 reads CASSVRTGPTYGYTF. The CDR3 region has the DNA TGTGCCAGCAGTGTACGAACAGGGCCGACCTATGGCTACACCTTC.

This chain connects TRBV6-2 or TRBV6-3 to TRBJ2-1; D is unresolved. V lost 2 bases and J 10 bases, leaving 9 bases between the germline ends. The germline V gene has CDR1 MNHEY and CDR2 SVGEGT. The CDR3 has 12 amino acids. The DNA for the CDR3 is TGTGCCAGCAGTTACCCTCCACAGGAGCAGTTCTTC. Its protein product is CASSYPPQEQFF.

This clonotype was detected a few times. CDR3: CASSRPGGTEAFF. Here the CDR3 DNA reads TGTGCCAGCAGCCGCCCGGGGGGCACTGAAGCTTTCTTT. The chain couples TRBV27 to TRBJ1-1, with D perhaps TRBD1 (5 bases). CDR1 MNHEY and CDR2 SMNVEV come from the germline V gene (reference sequence). V was clipped by 6 bases and J by 4 bases, with 12 bases between them. The CDR3 sequence is 13 residues long.

Here the CDR3 reads CAWRTTSSYEQYF. CDR3 sequence (DNA): TGTGCCTGGCGGACCACCAGCTCCTACGAGCAGTACTTC. The chain employs TRBV30 and TRBJ2-7; D ambiguous. This CDR3 is built from 13 residues. Germline V CDR1 and CDR2: GTSNPN, SVGIG (reference sequence). With 5 bases removed from V and 0 bases from J, the gap between germline ends came to 11 bases.